Sequencing of this TCR beta chain was carried out in a study of blood T cell repertoires in COVID-19. The CDR3 totals 17 residues. CDR1 and CDR2 (germline): SGHRS, YFSETQ. The V and J ends lost 2 bases and 3 bases, in that order; junction bases with no gene match: 9. Those enrolled in Seattle joined during active infection and were followed longitudinally afterward. As originally analysed: Researchers report that nucleated cell counts were estimated from reference gene primer amplification. The data were produced by immunoSEQ multiplex PCR, yet TCRdb's version contains in-frame clones alone and is incomplete. From that table come the V and J calls and clone size; the DNA was used to work out D and trimming. The sample contains under 50,000 clones, about 92% of which appear only once.

The chain couples TRBV5-1 to TRBJ2-3; 10 positions agree with TRBD2. Sequenced input: peripheral blood. This TCR was recovered from a man between 60 and 75 years old with COVID-19, enrolled during active disease. The CDR3 here is CASSLPSGSKGTDTQYF. The CDR3 DNA follows: TGCGCCAGCAGCTTACCTAGCGGGAGCAAGGGGACAGATACGCAGTATTTT. Full variable domain (outside the CDR3, taken from reference TRBV5-1 and TRBJ2-3): KAGVTQTPRYLIKTRGQQVTLSCSPISGHRSVSWYQQTPGQGLQFLFEYFSETQRNKGNFPGRFSGRQFSNSRSEMNVSTLELGDSALYLCASSLPSGSKGTDTQYFGPGTRLTVL.